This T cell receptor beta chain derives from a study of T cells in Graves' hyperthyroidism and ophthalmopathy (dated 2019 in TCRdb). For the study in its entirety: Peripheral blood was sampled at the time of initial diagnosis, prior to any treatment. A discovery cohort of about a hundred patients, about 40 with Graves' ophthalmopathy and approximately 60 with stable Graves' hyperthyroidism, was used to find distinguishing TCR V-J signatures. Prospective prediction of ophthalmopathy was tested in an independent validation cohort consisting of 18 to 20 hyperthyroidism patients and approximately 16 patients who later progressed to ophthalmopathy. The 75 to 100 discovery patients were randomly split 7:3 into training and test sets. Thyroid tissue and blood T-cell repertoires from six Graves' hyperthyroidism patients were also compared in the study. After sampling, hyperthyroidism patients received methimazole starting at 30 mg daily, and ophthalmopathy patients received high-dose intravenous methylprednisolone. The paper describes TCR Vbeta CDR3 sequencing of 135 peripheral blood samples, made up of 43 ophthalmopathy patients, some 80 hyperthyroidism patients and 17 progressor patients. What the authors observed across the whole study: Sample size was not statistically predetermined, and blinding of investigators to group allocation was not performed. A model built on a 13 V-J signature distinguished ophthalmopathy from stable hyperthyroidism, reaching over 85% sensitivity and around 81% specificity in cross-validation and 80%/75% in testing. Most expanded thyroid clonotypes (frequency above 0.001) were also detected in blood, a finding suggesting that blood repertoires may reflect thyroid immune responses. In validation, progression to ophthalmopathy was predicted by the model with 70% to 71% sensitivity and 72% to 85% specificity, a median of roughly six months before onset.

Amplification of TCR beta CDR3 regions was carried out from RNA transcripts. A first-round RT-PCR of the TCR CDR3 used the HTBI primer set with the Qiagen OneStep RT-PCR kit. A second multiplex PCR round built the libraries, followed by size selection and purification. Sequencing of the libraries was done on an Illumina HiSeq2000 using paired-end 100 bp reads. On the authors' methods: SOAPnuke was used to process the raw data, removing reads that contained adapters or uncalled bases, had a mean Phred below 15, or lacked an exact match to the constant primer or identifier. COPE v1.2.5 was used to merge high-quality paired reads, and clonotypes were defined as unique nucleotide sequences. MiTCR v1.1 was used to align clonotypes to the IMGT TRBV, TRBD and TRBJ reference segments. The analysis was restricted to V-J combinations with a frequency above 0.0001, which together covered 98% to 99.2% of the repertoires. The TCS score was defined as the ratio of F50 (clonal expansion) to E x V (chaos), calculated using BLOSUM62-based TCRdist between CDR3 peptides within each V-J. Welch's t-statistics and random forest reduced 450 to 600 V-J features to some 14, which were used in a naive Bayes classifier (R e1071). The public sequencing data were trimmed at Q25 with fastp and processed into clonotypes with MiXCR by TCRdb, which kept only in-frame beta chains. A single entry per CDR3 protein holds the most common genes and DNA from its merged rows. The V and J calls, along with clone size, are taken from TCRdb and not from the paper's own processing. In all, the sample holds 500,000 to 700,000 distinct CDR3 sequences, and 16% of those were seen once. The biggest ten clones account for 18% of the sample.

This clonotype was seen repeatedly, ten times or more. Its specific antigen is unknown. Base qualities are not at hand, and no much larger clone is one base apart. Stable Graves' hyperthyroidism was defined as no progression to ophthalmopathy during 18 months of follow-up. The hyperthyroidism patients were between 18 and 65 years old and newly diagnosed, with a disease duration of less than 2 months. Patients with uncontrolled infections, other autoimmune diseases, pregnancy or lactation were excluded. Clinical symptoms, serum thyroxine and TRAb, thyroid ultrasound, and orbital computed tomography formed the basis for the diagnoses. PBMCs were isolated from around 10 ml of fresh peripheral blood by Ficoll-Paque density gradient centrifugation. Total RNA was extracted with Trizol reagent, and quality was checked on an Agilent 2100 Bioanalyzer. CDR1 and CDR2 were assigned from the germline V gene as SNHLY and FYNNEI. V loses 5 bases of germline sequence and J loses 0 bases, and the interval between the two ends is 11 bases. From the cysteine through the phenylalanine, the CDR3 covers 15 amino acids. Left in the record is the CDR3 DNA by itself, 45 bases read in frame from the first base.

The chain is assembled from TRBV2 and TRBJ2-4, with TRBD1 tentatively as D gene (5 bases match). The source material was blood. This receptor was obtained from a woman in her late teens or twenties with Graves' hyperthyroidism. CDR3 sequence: CASSLRQLAKNIQYF. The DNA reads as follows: TGTGCCAGCAGTTTAAGACAGCTAGCCAAAAACATTCAGTACTTC.